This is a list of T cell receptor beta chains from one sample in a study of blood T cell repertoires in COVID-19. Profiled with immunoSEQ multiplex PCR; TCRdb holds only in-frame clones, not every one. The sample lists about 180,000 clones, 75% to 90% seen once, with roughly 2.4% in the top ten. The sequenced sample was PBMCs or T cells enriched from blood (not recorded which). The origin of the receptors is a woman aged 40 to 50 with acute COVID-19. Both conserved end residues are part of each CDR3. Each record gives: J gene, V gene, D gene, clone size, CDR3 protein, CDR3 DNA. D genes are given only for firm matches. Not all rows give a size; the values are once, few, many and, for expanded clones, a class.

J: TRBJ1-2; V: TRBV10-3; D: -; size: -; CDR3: CAISDPGDFGYTF; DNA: TGTGCCATCAGTGACCCAGGGGATTTTGGCTACACCTTC
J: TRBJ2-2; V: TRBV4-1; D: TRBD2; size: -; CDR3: CASSLLAGGQGELFF; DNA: TGCGCCAGCAGCCTTCTAGCGGGGGGGCAAGGGGAGCTGTTTTTT
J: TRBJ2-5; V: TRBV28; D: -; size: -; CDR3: CASSPVGGTQETQYF; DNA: TGTGCCAGCAGTCCCGTAGGCGGAACCCAAGAGACCCAGTACTTC
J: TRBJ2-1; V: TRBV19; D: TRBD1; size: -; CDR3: CASSTRTGGRGEQFF; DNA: TGTGCCAGTAGTACGCGGACAGGGGGTCGAGGTGAGCAGTTCTTC
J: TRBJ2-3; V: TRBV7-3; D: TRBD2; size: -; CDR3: CASSLRLAGDTQYF; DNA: TGTGCCAGCAGCTTACGGCTAGCGGGCGATACGCAGTATTTT
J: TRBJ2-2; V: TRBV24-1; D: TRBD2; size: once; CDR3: CATSGSGSRLATGELFF; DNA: TGTGCCACCAGTGGTAGCGGGAGCCGTTTAGCCACCGGGGAGCTGTTTTTT
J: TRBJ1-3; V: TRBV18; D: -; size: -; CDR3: CASSPGAPVPSGNTIYF; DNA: TGTGCCAGCTCACCGGGGGCCCCGGTCCCCTCTGGAAACACCATATATTTT
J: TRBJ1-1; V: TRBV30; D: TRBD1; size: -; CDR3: CAWSQGAMNTEAFF; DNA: TGTGCCTGGAGTCAGGGGGCCATGAACACTGAAGCTTTCTTT
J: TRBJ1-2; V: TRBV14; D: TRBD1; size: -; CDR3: CASSLRDRGYGYTF; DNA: TGTGCCAGCAGCCTTCGGGACAGGGGCTATGGCTACACCTTC
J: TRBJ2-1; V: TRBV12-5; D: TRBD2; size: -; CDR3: CASGLSAGRRGGEQFF; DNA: TGTGCTAGTGGTTTATCAGCGGGAAGGCGTGGTGGGGAGCAGTTCTTC
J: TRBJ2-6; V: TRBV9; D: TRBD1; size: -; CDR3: CASSSDKGAQGSGANVLTF; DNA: TGTGCCAGCAGCTCAGACAAGGGGGCGCAGGGCTCTGGGGCCAACGTCCTGACTTTC
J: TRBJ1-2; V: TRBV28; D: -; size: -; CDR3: CASSLKGGPYGYTF; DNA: TGTGCCAGCAGTTTAAAGGGGGGGCCTTATGGCTACACCTTC
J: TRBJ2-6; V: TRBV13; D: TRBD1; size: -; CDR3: CASSPRGTGGVFGANVLTF; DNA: TGTGCCAGCAGCCCCAGAGGGACAGGGGGCGTCTTTGGGGCCAACGTCCTGACTTTC
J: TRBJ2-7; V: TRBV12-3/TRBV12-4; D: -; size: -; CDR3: CASSLQGVNEQYF; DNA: TGTGCCAGCAGTTTACAGGGCGTAAACGAGCAGTACTTC
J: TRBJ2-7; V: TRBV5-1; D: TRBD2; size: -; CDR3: CASRSTSGLGSWDF; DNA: TGCGCCAGCAGATCTACTAGCGGCCTGGGATCATGGGACTTC
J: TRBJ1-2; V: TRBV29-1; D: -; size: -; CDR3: CSVEDTINYGYTF; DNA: TGCAGCGTTGAGGACACCATTAACTATGGCTACACCTTC
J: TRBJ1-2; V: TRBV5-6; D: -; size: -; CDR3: CASSPPRGNYGYTF; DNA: TGTGCCAGCAGCCCCCCCCGCGGCAACTATGGCTACACCTTC
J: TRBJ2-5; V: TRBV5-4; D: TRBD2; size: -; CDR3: CASSLEGSGGEETQYF; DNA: TGTGCCAGCAGCTTGGAGGGTAGCGGGGGGGAAGAGACCCAGTACTTC
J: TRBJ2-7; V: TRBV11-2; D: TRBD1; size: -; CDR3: CASSLTGAYEQYF; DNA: TGTGCCAGCAGCCTCACAGGGGCCTACGAGCAGTACTTC
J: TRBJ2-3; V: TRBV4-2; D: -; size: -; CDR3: CASSQGGYSTDTQYF; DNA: TGTGCCAGCAGCCAGGGGGGATATAGCACAGATACGCAGTATTTT
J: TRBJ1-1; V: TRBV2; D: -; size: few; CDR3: CASTVNTEAFF; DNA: TGTGCCAGCACGGTGAACACTGAAGCTTTCTTT
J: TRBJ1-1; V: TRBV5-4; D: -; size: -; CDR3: CASSLTTLRTEAFF; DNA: TGTGCCAGCAGCCTAACGACACTCCGGACTGAAGCTTTCTTT
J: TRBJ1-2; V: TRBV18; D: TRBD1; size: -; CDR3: CASLGTGLNYGYTF; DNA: TGTGCCAGCTTGGGGACAGGGTTGAACTATGGCTACACCTTC
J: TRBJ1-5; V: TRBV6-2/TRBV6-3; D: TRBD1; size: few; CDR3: CASSSAQGVGNQPQHF; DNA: TGTGCCAGCAGTTCCGCTCAGGGGGTTGGCAATCAGCCCCAGCATTTT
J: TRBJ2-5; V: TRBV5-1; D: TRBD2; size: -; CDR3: CASSATSGGALKETQYF; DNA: TGCGCCAGCAGCGCTACTAGCGGGGGGGCTTTAAAGGAGACCCAGTACTTC
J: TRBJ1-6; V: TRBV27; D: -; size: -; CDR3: CASSLFSGRSYNSPLHF; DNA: TGTGCCAGCAGTTTATTCTCCGGGAGATCCTATAATTCACCCCTCCACTTT
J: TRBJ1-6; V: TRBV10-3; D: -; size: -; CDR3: CAISELGQGSDSPLHF; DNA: TGTGCCATCAGTGAGCTTGGGCAGGGGAGTGATTCACCCCTCCACTTT
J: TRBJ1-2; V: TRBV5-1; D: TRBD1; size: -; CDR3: CASSLSDRVYGYTF; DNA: TGCGCCAGCAGCTTGTCCGACAGGGTGTATGGCTACACCTTC
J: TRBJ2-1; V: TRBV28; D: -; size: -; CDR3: CAAEAGSIRVNEQFF; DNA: TGTGCCGCCGAGGCGGGATCGATTAGGGTTAATGAGCAGTTCTTC
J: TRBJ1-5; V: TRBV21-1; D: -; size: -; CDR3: CASSKVRGGGLNQPQHF; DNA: TGTGCCAGCAGCAAAGTGCGTGGAGGGGGCCTCAATCAGCCCCAGCATTTT
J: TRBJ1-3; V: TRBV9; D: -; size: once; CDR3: CASSPFSVGNTIYF; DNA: TGTGCCAGCAGCCCCTTTTCAGTCGGAAACACCATATATTTT
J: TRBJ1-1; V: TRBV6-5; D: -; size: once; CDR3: CASRYKPGSEAFF; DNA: TGTGCCAGCAGATATAAACCGGGAAGTGAAGCTTTCTTT
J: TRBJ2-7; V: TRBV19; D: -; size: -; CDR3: CASRVSPGSYEQYF; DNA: TGTGCCAGTAGGGTCTCGCCAGGCTCCTACGAGCAGTACTTC
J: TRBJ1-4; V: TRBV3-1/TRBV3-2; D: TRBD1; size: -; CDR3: CASSPGTGSRSEKLFF; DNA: TGTGCCAGCAGTCCCGGGACAGGGTCTAGAAGTGAAAAACTGTTTTTT
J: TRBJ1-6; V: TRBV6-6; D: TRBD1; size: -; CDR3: CASSLRTGEVSSPLHF; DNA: TGTGCCAGCAGTCTTAGGACAGGGGAGGTATCTTCACCCCTCCACTTT
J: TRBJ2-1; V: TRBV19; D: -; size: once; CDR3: CASRTIVAQGANEQFF; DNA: TGTGCCAGTAGAACGATCGTCGCCCAAGGGGCCAATGAGCAGTTCTTC
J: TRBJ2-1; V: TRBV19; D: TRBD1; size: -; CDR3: CASSQTGEAYNEQFF; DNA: TGTGCCAGTAGCCAGACAGGGGAGGCCTACAATGAGCAGTTCTTC
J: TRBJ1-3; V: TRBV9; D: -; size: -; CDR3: CASSTGGGDSGNTIYF; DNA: TGTGCCAGCAGCACCGGCGGGGGGGACTCTGGAAACACCATATATTTT
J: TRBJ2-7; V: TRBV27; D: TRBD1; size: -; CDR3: CASSLGQGDSYEQYF; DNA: TGTGCCAGCAGTTTAGGACAGGGGGACTCCTACGAGCAGTACTTC
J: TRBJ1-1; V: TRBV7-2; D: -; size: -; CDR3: CASSLEQSNTEAFF; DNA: TGTGCCAGCAGCTTAGAACAGTCGAACACTGAAGCTTTCTTT
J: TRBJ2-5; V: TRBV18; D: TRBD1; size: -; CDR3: CASSLGQGGETQYF; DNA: TGTGCCAGCTCACTTGGACAGGGTGGGGAGACCCAGTACTTC
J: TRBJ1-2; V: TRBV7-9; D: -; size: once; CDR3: CASSPGWDGYTF; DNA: TGTGCCAGCAGCCCAGGGTGGGATGGCTACACCTTC
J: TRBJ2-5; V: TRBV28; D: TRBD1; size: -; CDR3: CASSPFGTGEETQYF; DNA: TGTGCCAGCAGCCCCTTTGGGACAGGGGAAGAGACCCAGTACTTC
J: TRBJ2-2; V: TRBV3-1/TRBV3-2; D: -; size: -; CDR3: CASSPVEGRSGELFF; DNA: TGTGCCAGCAGCCCCGTGGAGGGGCGGAGCGGGGAGCTGTTTTTT
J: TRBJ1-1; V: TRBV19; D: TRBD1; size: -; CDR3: CASTTTGGVTEAFF; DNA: TGTGCCAGTACCACCACAGGGGGGGTCACTGAAGCTTTCTTT